What follows is one TCR beta chain and its context. The data were taken from a study of cytomegalovirus exposure and HLA in healthy donors. At the level of the study: Inside one of the first data releases sat about 85 million unique TCRs taken from HLA-typed donors.

Both 60 Vbeta primers and 13 Jbeta primers went into the PCR. Data came from immunoSEQ multiplex PCR; TCRdb stores just in-frame clones and leaves some out. The table shows more than 100,000 clones, with 77% occurring only once. The sequenced sample consisted of PBMCs. This sequence was found in a woman aged 40 to 50 in good health and CMV-seronegative.

The CDR3 DNA reads TGTGCCATCAGTGAGTCGACTAAACCCTCGGGGGCCCAGTACTTC. Translating gives CAISESTKPSGAQYF. The chain employs TRBV10-3 and TRBJ2-5; possibly TRBD2 for D (6 bases). The V and J ends lost 0 bases and 9 bases respectively, with 17 bases between them. CDR3 length equals 15 residues. Germline V gene data show CDR1 as ENHRY and CDR2 as SYGVKD.